This T cell receptor (beta chain) originates from a study of OX40 agonist ivuxolimab in advanced cancers. About the study: It was permissible to have had prior anti-PD-1, anti-PD-L1 or anti-CTLA-4 therapy, and about 40% had some. Points from the study as a whole: Expansion of clones was among the lowest in partial responders at 0.1-3.0 mg/kg.

Assay: immunoSEQ multiplex PCR; the TCRdb copy retains only in-frame clones and omits some. The table shows about 93,000 clones, with approximately 90% occurring only once. This CDR3 comprises 14 residues. From germline, CDR1 is MNHEY and CDR2 SVGAGI. Trimming shortened V by 5 bases and J by 7 bases, and 18 bases separated the two germline ends. A remark on this clone: Its cognate antigen is unknown.

This specimen consisted of CD4+ or CD8+ T cells sorted from blood, obtained in a trial of the OX40 agonist ivuxolimab. V usage is TRBV6-5 and J usage is TRBJ2-7; TRBD2 might be the D (6 bases). The receptor was isolated from an adult with an advanced solid tumor such as melanoma, head and neck, liver or kidney cancer. CDR3 bases: TGTGCCAGCAGTATTGGGGGGTCGTTGCGGGAGCAGTACTTC. Protein product: CASSIGGSLREQYF.